These 19 T cell receptor beta chains share one sample of origin, sequenced in a study of T cells and Merkel cell carcinoma outcomes. Data came from immunoSEQ multiplex PCR; TCRdb stores just in-frame clones and leaves some out. The table has 1,200 to 1,500 clones, more than 70% seen once; the top ten hold roughly 13%. The sequenced sample was tumor tissue from Merkel cell carcinoma. Receptors were obtained from a human donor with Merkel cell carcinoma.

The V call is TRBV30, the J call TRBJ1-1; D is unresolved. CDR3 length: 13 residues. V lost 8 bases and J lost 0, with 13 bases in between. The germline V gene has CDR1 GTSNPN and CDR2 SVGIG (reference sequence). CDR3 residues: CALRRGMNTEAFF. The CDR3 DNA is TGTGCCCTCAGACGCGGCATGAACACTGAAGCTTTCTTT. Looking up the rest from reference TRBV30 and TRBJ1-1 gives the full variable domain: SQTIHQWPATLVQPVGSPLSLECTVEGTSNPNLYWYRQAAGRGLQLLFYSVGIGQISSEVPQNLSASRPQDRQFILSSKKLLLSDSGFYLCALRRGMNTEAFFGQGTRLTVV.

CDR3 in amino acids: CASSESAGAEQYF. The DNA for the CDR3 is TGTGCCAGCAGTGAGAGTGCGGGAGCCGAGCAGTACTTC. The V and J genes are TRBV6-4 and TRBJ2-7; 7 nucleotides agree with TRBD2. The CDR3 has 13 residues. The germline V gene encodes CDR1 MRHNA and CDR2 SNTAGT. After removal of 3 bases from V and 6 bases from J, the junction contained 5 bases not matched to a gene.

CDR3: CASSLGDRVSNQPQHF. Here the CDR3 DNA reads TGTGCCAGCAGCTTGGGGGACAGGGTTAGCAATCAGCCCCAGCATTTT. The genes are TRBV7-8 and TRBJ1-5; 9 positions match TRBD1. The CDR3 has 16 residues. The germline V gene has CDR1 SGHVS and CDR2 FQNEAQ. V lost 3 bases, J lost 0 bases, and 3 bases stayed unmatched.

The V and J genes are TRBV18 and TRBJ1-2, with a possible D match to TRBD1 (6 bases). CDR3 size: 14 residues. Trimming cost V 5 bases and J 8 bases, with 18 bases left between them. Per germline, CDR1 KGHSH and CDR2 LQKENI. DNA of the CDR3: TGTGCCAGCTCAGGAACGGGACAAGACCTGGGCTACACCTTC. Residues: CASSGTGQDLGYTF.

Here the CDR3 reads CASSPPGPQHF. In DNA, the CDR3 is TGTGCCAGCAGCCCGCCCGGGCCCCAGCATTTT. V is TRBV9 and J is TRBJ1-5, with no clear D. Germline-derived CDR1 and CDR2 are SGDLS and YYNGEE. This CDR3 spans 11 amino acids. Trimming removed 4 bases at V and 9 bases at J, with 8 bases between.

The chain couples TRBV6-5 to TRBJ2-5, with D perhaps TRBD2 (5 bases). CDR3 length equals 13 residues. The V and J ends lost 6 bases and 6 bases respectively, with 14 bases between them. Germline V CDR1 and CDR2: MNHEY, SVGAGI. For the CDR3, the DNA is TGTGCCAGCAGCATGGACTTCATAAAGACCCAGTACTTC. As protein: CASSMDFIKTQYF.

The rearrangement joins TRBV19 to TRBJ1-5; no definite D call. V was shortened by 5 bases and J by 7 bases, with 9 bases between the two germline ends. Germline V CDR1 and CDR2: LNHDA, SQIVND (reference sequence). CDR3 length equals 12 residues. The CDR3 is CASSWVSQPQHF. The CDR3 DNA follows: TGTGCCAGTAGTTGGGTCAGCCAGCCCCAGCATTTT.

This clone was detected only once. The chain couples TRBV25-1 to TRBJ2-1; 7 nucleotides line up with TRBD1. CDR3 size: 13 residues. Losses at the gene ends were 4 bases for V and 4 bases for J; bases not matched to a gene: 1. The germline CDR1 and CDR2 sequences are MGHDK and SYGVNS. As DNA, the CDR3 is TGTGCCAGCAGTGGACAGGGATACAATGAGCAGTTCTTC. Its translation: CASSGQGYNEQFF.

The rearrangement joins TRBV10-3 to TRBJ2-2; 10 bases fit TRBD2. The trim removed 8 bases at V and 2 bases at J, leaving 5 bases unmatched. From germline, CDR1 is ENHRY and CDR2 SYGVKD. CDR3 length: 15 amino acids. CDR3 loop: CAIQRTSGNTGELFF. In DNA, the CDR3 is TGTGCCATCCAAAGGACTAGCGGTAACACCGGGGAGCTGTTTTTT.

Note on this clone: This sample includes further DNA sequences coding for the same CDR3. V gene TRBV11-2 combines with J gene TRBJ1-5, with D uncertain. The CDR3 is 13 amino acids. Trimming pared 0 bases from V and 5 bases from J, leaving 5 bases between. Germline assignment: CDR1 SGHAT and CDR2 FQNNGV. The DNA of the CDR3 is TGTGCCAGCAGCTTAGATTGGGATCAGCCCCAGCATTTT. It is translated as CASSLDWDQPQHF.

The gene calls are TRBV15 and TRBJ1-4; perhaps TRBD1 as D (5 bases). V gave up 1 base and J gave up 7 bases, with 7 bases separating them. CDR1 and CDR2 (germline): LNHNV, YYDKDF (reference sequence). The CDR3 totals 13 residues. The CDR3 DNA follows: TGTGCCACCAGCAGAGTCGGGGGTGAAAAACTGTTTTTT. The encoded protein is CATSRVGGEKLFF.

With regard to this clone: This CDR3 is also generated by other DNA sequences in the sample. This chain links TRBV7-6 with TRBJ2-7, with D possibly being TRBD1 or TRBD2 (6 bases each). Germline CDR1 SGHVS, CDR2 FNYEAQ. V was cut by 6 bases and J by 2 bases, with 17 bases left in between. CDR3 length: 15 amino acids. CDR3 in DNA: TGTGCCAGCAGTCGTCAACGGGGGCTTACCTACGAGCAGTACTTC. This encodes CASSRQRGLTYEQYF.

The chain recombines TRBV5-1 with TRBJ2-1; the match to TRBD2 covers 10 bases. With V trimmed by 2 bases and J by 5 bases, 4 bases remained unmatched. Germline V gives CDR1 SGHRS, CDR2 YFSETQ. This CDR3 has 15 amino acids. The chain's CDR3 is CASSLLAGRNNEQFF. CDR3 DNA sequence: TGCGCCAGCAGCTTACTAGCGGGAAGGAACAATGAGCAGTTCTTC.

The rearrangement uses TRBV28 and TRBJ2-7; tentatively, D is TRBD1 (5 bases). In germline, CDR1 is MDHEN, CDR2 SYDVKM. This CDR3 comprises 13 residues. The germline V and J ends were trimmed by 2 bases and 2 bases, with 7 bases remaining between them. This chain's CDR3 is CASSLGATYEQYF. For the CDR3, the DNA is TGTGCCAGCAGTTTAGGGGCTACCTACGAGCAGTACTTC.

V usage is TRBV15 and J usage is TRBJ1-2; tentatively, D is TRBD1 (6 bases). V was shortened by 1 base and J by 6 bases, with 15 bases between the two germline ends. The CDR3 is 15 amino acids. Germline V gene sequence: CDR1 LNHNV, CDR2 YYDKDF (reference sequence). The CDR3 region has the DNA TGTGCCACCAGCAGAGTAGGGGGAGATGTGCATGGCTACACCTTC. Its translation is CATSRVGGDVHGYTF.

This sequence joins TRBV30 and TRBJ1-6, with D perhaps matching TRBD1 (6 bases). The V gene lost 3 bases and the J gene lost 8 bases, with 11 bases spanning the gap. CDR3 length: 13 amino acids. Looked up from germline, CDR1 is GTSNPN and CDR2 is SVGIG (reference sequence). The CDR3 sequence is CAWRQGNHSPLHF. The DNA of the CDR3 is TGTGCCTGGAGGCAGGGGAATCATTCACCCCTCCACTTT.

The chain is built from TRBV7-3 and TRBJ2-4, with 8 bases identical to TRBD2. This CDR3 comprises 14 residues. The V and J ends lost 2 bases and 5 bases, in that order; junction bases with no gene match: 2. The V gene's germline CDR1 is SGHTA and CDR2 FQGTGA. CDR3 sequence reads: CASSLAGGQNIQYF. The CDR3 DNA is TGTGCCAGCAGCTTAGCGGGAGGCCAAAACATTCAGTACTTC. The complete variable domain, with remaining parts taken from reference TRBV7-3 and TRBJ2-4, reads GAGVSQTPSNKVTEKGKYVELRCDPISGHTALYWYRQSLGQGPEFLIYFQGTGAADDSGLPNDRFFAVRPEGSVSTLKIQRTERGDSAVYLCASSLAGGQNIQYFGAGTRLSVL.

Regarding this clone: The same CDR3 is also encoded by other DNA sequences in this sample. V and J are TRBV15 and TRBJ1-5; D is possibly TRBD1 (5 bases). This CDR3 contains 13 residues. CDR1 LNHNV and CDR2 YYDKDF come from the germline V gene (reference sequence). This CDR3 is CATSQDPNQPQHF. The CDR3 DNA sequence: TGTGCTACCTCACAGGATCCCAATCAGCCCCAGCATTTT.

Remarks on this clone: One end of the junction is discordant with germline, which a read error may explain. The sample carries other DNA sequences with the same CDR3. The chain combines TRBV4-1 with TRBJ1-1; possible D gene TRBD1, 5 bases. This CDR3 is built from 17 residues. The germline CDR1 and CDR2 sequences are MGHRA and YSYEKL. CDR3 bases: TGCGCCAGTAGCCAAGTAAGGGGACGGCTTATGAACACTGAAGCTTTCTTT. It specifies CASSQVRGRLMNTEAFF.